The entry that follows covers one T cell receptor beta chain sequence. Its antigen is currently unknown. A multiplex PCR was run with 60 Vbeta primers and 13 Jbeta primers. In the authors' workflow: An analysis performed later counted around 80 million unique TCR beta chains (around 9.9 million of them shared). The repertoire was sequenced with immunoSEQ multiplex PCR; TCRdb's copy has only in-frame clones and lacks some. The V and J calls and clone size are taken from that table; D and trimming were inferred from the DNA. Counted here are 200,000 to 300,000 clones, roughly 81% occurring once; the ten biggest clones make up 1.5% to 2.5%. Germline V gene lookup returns CDR1 SGHRS and CDR2 YFSETQ. V lost 0 bases and J 3 bases, leaving 6 bases between the germline ends. The CDR3 has 13 residues. The sample comes from a study of cytomegalovirus exposure and HLA in healthy donors. General study results and limits: A few V segments could not be told apart, such as TRBV6-2 and TRBV6-3, and were left out. The authors assumed roughly uniform sequencing depth across donors for presence/absence analyses. Most likely, a cluster of highly shared sequence variants arose as a sequencing artifact.

Source material: PBMCs. The chain links TRBV5-1 to TRBJ1-1; no clear D gene. The receptor's source is a woman aged 40 to 50 in good health and CMV-seropositive. Here the CDR3 DNA reads TGCGCCAGCAGCTTGGAACCAGACACTGAAGCTTTCTTT. Its translation is CASSLEPDTEAFF.